These 9 T cell receptor beta chains were sequenced from one sample in a study of T cell responses to AZD1222 COVID-19 vaccine. Some clones are missing from TCRdb's copy, which holds only in-frame ones; the method was immunoSEQ multiplex PCR. The table has fewer than 100,000 clones, roughly 81% seen once. The sample consisted of peripheral blood, taken on day 0 of AZD1222 vaccination. These receptors came from an adult in good health.

The chain links TRBV18 to TRBJ2-3, with D possibly TRBD1 on 6 matching bases. The CDR3 extends over 15 amino acids. CDR1 KGHSH and CDR2 LQKENI come from the germline V gene. Trimming removed 3 bases from V and 2 bases from J, with 12 bases in between. CDR3 nucleotide sequence: TGTGCCAGCTCACCTCTACAGGGCTCCACAGATACGCAGTATTTT. Its translation: CASSPLQGSTDTQYF.

The V and J genes are TRBV4-1 and TRBJ2-1; unclear D gene. The V gene's germline CDR1 is MGHRA and CDR2 YSYEKL. Trimming pared 3 bases from V and 4 bases from J, leaving 1 base between. The CDR3 length is 11 residues. CDR3 nucleotides: TGCGCCAGCAGCCATTACAATGAGCAGTTCTTC. Residues: CASSHYNEQFF.

The rearrangement links TRBV7-2 to TRBJ1-5; weak D call: TRBD1 (5 bases). V lost 3 bases and J 3 bases, leaving 12 bases between the germline ends. The CDR3 has 15 residues. Germline CDR1 SGHTA, CDR2 FQGNSA. This CDR3 is CASSLSREVNQPQHF. The CDR3 DNA is TGTGCCAGCAGCTTGAGCAGGGAGGTCAATCAGCCCCAGCATTTT. Looking up the rest from reference TRBV7-2 and TRBJ1-5 gives the full variable domain: GAGVSQSPSNKVTEKGKDVELRCDPISGHTALYWYRQSLGQGLEFLIYFQGNSAPDKSGLPSDRFSAERTGGSVSTLTIQRTQQEDSAVYLCASSLSREVNQPQHFGDGTRLSIL.

This chain joins TRBV2 and TRBJ1-3, with D tentatively TRBD1 (6 bases). Germline CDR1 and CDR2: SNHLY and FYNNEI. The V end lost 11 bases, the J end lost 2 bases, and 22 bases lay between the germline ends. The CDR3 runs 16 residues. CDR3 in amino acids: CAGGQTPLQTGNTIYF. CDR3 nucleotides: TGTGCCGGAGGACAGACGCCCTTACAGACTGGAAACACCATATATTTT.

V usage is TRBV10-3 and J usage is TRBJ2-5; D might be TRBD2 (6 bases). The CDR3 is made up of 15 amino acids. Trimming stripped 3 bases from V and 4 bases from J, with 15 bases between. CDR1 and CDR2 from the germline V gene are ENHRY and SYGVKD. CDR3: CAISDPPEGRETQYF. The CDR3 region has the DNA TGTGCCATCAGTGACCCCCCGGAGGGGCGAGAGACCCAGTACTTC.

The sample holds a few counts of this clone. The chain's CDR3 is CASHDRDRGNQPQHF. The DNA for the CDR3 is TGTGCCAGCCACGATAGGGACAGGGGGAATCAGCCCCAGCATTTT. This chain links TRBV19 with TRBJ1-5, with 11 bases fitting TRBD1. Germline CDR1 is LNHDA and CDR2 is SQIVND (reference sequence). The CDR3 contains 15 residues. V trimming: 9 bases; J trimming: 4 bases; junction bases outside the gene matches: 8.

This chain connects TRBV14 to TRBJ1-1, with a weak D call TRBD1 (5 bases). The CDR3 runs 14 residues. CDR1 and CDR2 (germline): SGHDN, FVKESK. Trimming took off 4 bases at V and 4 bases at J, with 13 bases between the two ends. CDR3 loop: CASSPGGYGTEAFF. The CDR3 DNA follows: TGTGCCAGCAGCCCCGGGGGGTACGGCACTGAAGCTTTCTTT.

The chain links TRBV30 to TRBJ2-2, with 8 bases identical to TRBD1. Unmatched junction bases numbered 9, after V lost 8 bases and J lost 4 bases. The germline V gene has CDR1 GTSNPN and CDR2 SVGIG (reference sequence). The CDR3 runs 14 residues. CDR3 in DNA: TGTGCCAGGGGACAGGCGGATACCACCGGGGAGCTGTTTTTT. It encodes CARGQADTTGELFF.

This chain connects TRBV6-5 to TRBJ1-1; D remains ambiguous. Trimming pared 2 bases from V and 5 bases from J, leaving 18 bases between. The CDR3 is 16 residues long. Germline CDR1 and CDR2: MNHEY and SVGAGI. This CDR3 reads CASSYPPGRADTEAFF. DNA of the CDR3: TGTGCCAGCAGTTACCCTCCGGGCCGAGCCGATACTGAAGCTTTCTTT.